These 21 T cell receptor beta chains share one sample of origin, sequenced in a study of blood T cell repertoires in COVID-19. Only in-frame clones appear in the TCRdb table, and some are missing; sequencing was by immunoSEQ multiplex PCR. The sample has fewer than 300,000 clones, around 82% seen once. The sequenced material came from peripheral blood. The receptors were sampled from a woman in her fifties or sixties who had recovered from COVID-19.

This chain connects TRBV10-2 to TRBJ1-5, with D unclear. The CDR3 runs to 14 residues. CDR1 WSHSY and CDR2 SAAADI come from the germline V gene. V was clipped by 7 bases and J by 6 bases, with 16 bases between them. CDR3 in amino acids: CASNERAGSQPQHF. The CDR3 DNA follows: TGCGCCAGCAACGAGAGGGCGGGGAGTCAGCCCCAGCATTTT.

The chain is built from TRBV5-1 and TRBJ2-5, with D perhaps TRBD2 (5 bases). The CDR3 has 14 residues. CDR1 SGHRS and CDR2 YFSETQ come from the germline V gene. V lost 0 bases and J 3 bases, leaving 9 bases between the germline ends. The DNA for the CDR3 is TGCGCCAGCAGCTTGGCGAGGGAGAAAGAGACCCAGTACTTC. This translates into CASSLAREKETQYF.

This clone has a handful of counts. The CDR3 region has the DNA TGTGCCAGCAGCGTAGGATCGAGCGGGGGGTACCAAGAGACCCAGTACTTC. Protein: CASSVGSSGGYQETQYF. The chain combines TRBV9 with TRBJ2-5; 9 bases fit TRBD2. There are 17 residues in the CDR3. The germline V gene has CDR1 SGDLS and CDR2 YYNGEE. J gave up 0 bases and V 0 bases, and 6 bases lay outside the gene matches. The complete variable domain, with remaining parts taken from reference TRBV9 and TRBJ2-5, reads DSGVTQTPKHLITATGQRVTLRCSPRSGDLSVYWYQQSLDQGLQFLIQYYNGEERAKGNILERFSAQQFPDLHSELNLSSLELGDSALYFCASSVGSSGGYQETQYFGPGTRLLVL.

This clone was observed a handful of times. The chain has TRBV11-3 and TRBJ2-1; TRBD2 matches at 14 bases. The CDR3 is 16 residues long. Germline lookup yields CDR1 SGHNT and CDR2 YENEEA. The trim removed 5 bases at V and 6 bases at J, leaving 6 bases unmatched. The CDR3 DNA follows: TGTGCCAGCAGCCTTGGGACTAGCGGGGGATCCAATGAGCAGTTCTTC. Protein: CASSLGTSGGSNEQFF.

This clone showed up just once. The rearrangement joins TRBV2 to TRBJ2-7; 11 bases are shared with TRBD2. The CDR3 is 17 amino acids. V lost 2 bases and J lost 0; bases outside the gene matches: 6. The germline CDR1 and CDR2 sequences are SNHLY and FYNNEI. This chain's CDR3 is CASSELAGGFVSYEQYF. CDR3 sequence (DNA): TGTGCCAGCAGTGAACTAGCGGGAGGTTTTGTCTCCTACGAGCAGTACTTC. The complete variable domain, with remaining parts taken from reference TRBV2 and TRBJ2-7, reads EPEVTQTPSHQVTQMGQEVILRCVPISNHLYFYWYRQILGQKVEFLVSFYNNEISEKSEIFDDQFSVERPDGSNFTLKIRSTKLEDSAMYFCASSELAGGFVSYEQYFGPGTRLTVT.

This chain's CDR3 is CAIREGLAGVPYF. DNA for the CDR3: TGTGCCATCAGAGAAGGACTAGCGGGAGTACCGTACTTC. This chain connects TRBV10-3 to TRBJ2-7; TRBD2 matches 13 bases. Per the germline V gene, CDR1 is ENHRY and CDR2 is SYGVKD. The V segment lost 6 bases and the J segment 12 bases; nucleotides outside the gene matches: 8. This CDR3 region has 13 residues.

This chain joins TRBV20-1 and TRBJ1-1; TRBD1 matches 7 bases. Germline V gives CDR1 DFQATT, CDR2 SNEGSKA (reference sequence). The CDR3 length is 10 residues. After removal of 6 bases from V and 13 bases from J, the junction contained 8 bases not matched to a gene. CDR3 in DNA: TGCAGTGCCCGGGACAGCTGGGGTTTCTTT. It is translated as CSARDSWGFF.

This clone appeared many times. The rearrangement joins TRBV4-1 to TRBJ2-7; tentatively, D is TRBD1 (6 bases). Trimming took off 4 bases at V and 7 bases at J, with 14 bases between the two ends. The CDR3 has 13 amino acids. The germline CDR1 and CDR2 sequences are MGHRA and YSYEKL. This chain's CDR3 is CASSLQQGYEQYF. CDR3 bases: TGCGCCAGCAGCCTTCAACAGGGTTATGAGCAGTACTTC.

The V gene is TRBV5-1, the J gene TRBJ2-5; TRBD2 matches 8 bases. The CDR3 has 18 amino acids. Germline assignment: CDR1 SGHRS and CDR2 YFSETQ. The V segment lost 1 base and the J segment 2 bases; nucleotides outside the gene matches: 13. In nucleotides, the CDR3 is TGCGCCAGCAGCTTGCGGATGGGTCCGGGAGGGTCTCAAGAGACCCAGTACTTC. Protein sequence: CASSLRMGPGGSQETQYF.

The chain carries TRBV18 and TRBJ1-4; D may be TRBD1 (5 bases). Germline CDR1 and CDR2: KGHSH and LQKENI. This CDR3 is 12 amino acids long. Trimming left V 3 bases short and J 8 bases short, with 7 bases between. CDR3 coding DNA: TGTGCCAGCTCACCTGGGGGGGAAAAACTGTTTTTT. Encoded protein: CASSPGGEKLFF.

The chain carries TRBV7-2 and TRBJ2-2; TRBD1 matches at 9 bases. The V gene end was trimmed by 2 bases and the J gene end by 4 bases; junction bases not matched to a gene: 2. Germline CDR1 reads SGHTA; CDR2 reads FQGNSA. This CDR3 region has 15 residues. This chain's CDR3 is CASSLLGQGTGELFF. For the CDR3, the DNA is TGTGCCAGCAGCTTATTGGGACAGGGCACCGGGGAGCTGTTTTTT.

This clone was seen just once. This chain connects TRBV3-1 (or the pseudogene TRBV3-2) to TRBJ2-1, with D unclear. Per germline, CDR1 LGHDT and CDR2 YNNKEL (reference sequence). V was pared by 1 base and J by 6 bases, with 10 bases between. The CDR3 has 14 residues. CDR3: CASSQGQASNEQFF. The CDR3, as DNA: TGTGCCAGCAGCCAAGGACAAGCATCCAATGAGCAGTTCTTC.

This rearrangement joins TRBV11-2 to TRBJ1-2; possibly TRBD1 for D (5 bases). CDR3 size: 16 residues. CDR1 is SGHAT and CDR2 is FQNNGV in the germline V gene. V was pared by 1 base and J by 2 bases, with 14 bases between. CDR3 nucleotide sequence: TGTGCCAGCAGCTTAGTGGACACCCGAAGAAACTATGGCTACACCTTC. Encoded protein: CASSLVDTRRNYGYTF.

V usage is TRBV7-2 and J usage is TRBJ2-2, with 11 bases identical to TRBD2. V lost 2 bases to trimming and J lost 6 bases; unmatched junction nucleotides: 2. This CDR3 contains 15 residues. Germline values: CDR1 SGHTA, CDR2 FQGNSA. The CDR3 nucleotides read TGTGCCAGCAGCTTAACTAGCGGGAGTTCCGGGGAGCTGTTTTTT. It specifies CASSLTSGSSGELFF.

The chain uses TRBV3-1 (or the pseudogene TRBV3-2) and TRBJ1-2; the D gene is possibly TRBD1 (5 bases). V gave up 0 bases and J gave up 3 bases, with 20 bases separating them. This CDR3 comprises 18 residues. From germline, CDR1 is LGHDT and CDR2 YNNKEL (reference sequence). The CDR3 nucleotides are TGTGCCAGCAGCCAAGAAGGAATGGCAGGGACTAAATACTATGGCTACACCTTC. Its translation: CASSQEGMAGTKYYGYTF.

The rearrangement links TRBV2 to TRBJ2-2, with 10 bases lining up with TRBD2. CDR1 is SNHLY and CDR2 is FYNNEI in the germline V gene. The CDR3 has 17 residues. The V segment lost 0 bases and the J segment 3 bases; nucleotides outside the gene matches: 4. The CDR3 sequence is CASSEALAGDHTGELFF. CDR3 DNA: TGTGCCAGCAGTGAAGCGCTAGCGGGGGACCACACCGGGGAGCTGTTTTTT.

V usage is TRBV7-9 and J usage is TRBJ2-3; 9 bases are a match to TRBD2. Per germline, CDR1 SEHNR and CDR2 FQNEAQ (reference sequence). V shed 2 bases and J 0 bases; nucleotides not matched to a gene: 9. This CDR3 region has 18 residues. This CDR3 is CASSLPGREGLSTDTQYF. Written as DNA, the CDR3 is TGTGCCAGCAGCTTACCTGGGCGGGAGGGCCTTAGCACAGATACGCAGTATTTT.

The chain links TRBV7-2 to TRBJ1-2; a weak D match, TRBD1 (6 bases). Germline values: CDR1 SGHTA, CDR2 FQGNSA. The V gene lost 2 bases and the J gene lost 4 bases, with 17 bases spanning the gap. The CDR3 has 16 residues. This CDR3 reads CASSLMATGLLYGYTF. For the CDR3, the DNA is TGTGCCAGCAGCTTAATGGCGACAGGCCTCCTCTATGGCTACACCTTC.

The V and J genes are TRBV27 and TRBJ2-1; 9 nucleotides match TRBD2. The CDR3 totals 16 residues. From germline, CDR1 is MNHEY and CDR2 SMNVEV (reference sequence). With 2 bases clipped from V and 0 bases from J, the junction kept 2 bases outside the gene matches. The DNA for the CDR3 is TGTGCCAGCAGTTTAGGCGGGGGGGACTCCTACAATGAGCAGTTCTTC. Residues: CASSLGGGDSYNEQFF.

In DNA form, the CDR3 reads TGTGCCAGCAGCTTTATTAACTATGGCTACACCTTC. This encodes CASSFINYGYTF. The rearrangement joins TRBV28 to TRBJ1-2; D not resolved. The CDR3 covers 12 residues. Between the trimmed V and J ends, which lost 6 bases and 1 base, there was a span of 6 bases. Germline-derived CDR1 and CDR2 are MDHEN and SYDVKM.

The chain links TRBV27 to TRBJ2-1; 8 bases are a match to TRBD2. The junction had 9 bases not matched to a gene; V was cut back by 7 bases and J by 4 bases. The germline CDR1 and CDR2 sequences are MNHEY and SMNVEV (reference sequence). The CDR3 length is 15 residues. The CDR3 bases are TGTGCCAGCACCACCAATACGGGGGGGTACAATGAGCAGTTCTTC. This translates into CASTTNTGGYNEQFF.